Below, 20 T cell receptor beta chains from the same sample are listed, as sequenced in a study of T cell repertoires in cytomegalovirus infection. TCRdb reanalysed the reads using MiXCR and keeps one entry per CDR3 protein. The sample holds about 400,000 distinct CDR3 sequences, roughly 18% seen once. Sequenced sample: PBMCs. The receptors derive from a human donor in good health (CMV status not recorded). Some clones in this sample may be carry-over from other donors' samples.

The chain uses TRBV4-2 and TRBJ1-2; 8 nucleotides agree with TRBD1. This CDR3 has 16 residues. Trimming took 0 bases from V and 8 from J; bases not matched to a gene: 11. Germline assignment: CDR1 LGHNA and CDR2 YNFKEQ. The CDR3 sequence: CASSQERGQGRTGYTF. In DNA, the CDR3 is TGTGCCAGCAGCCAAGAGCGCGGACAGGGAAGAACGGGCTACACCTTC.

The V call is TRBV11-2, the J call TRBJ2-7; D is tentatively TRBD1 or TRBD2 (5 bases each). The germline gives CDR1 SGHAT, CDR2 FQNNGV. Trimming took off 8 bases at V and 2 bases at J, with 16 bases between the two ends. The CDR3 runs to 14 residues. DNA for the CDR3: TGTGCCAGCGGGACCTGGGCCGTGCCCTACGAGCAGTACTTC. This codes for CASGTWAVPYEQYF.

Concerning this clonotype itself: A much larger clone differs by one base, so this may be a read error. The gene calls are TRBV7-2 and TRBJ1-2; D possibly corresponds to TRBD1 (5 bases). CDR3 length: 14 residues. Germline values: CDR1 SGHTA, CDR2 FQGNSA. CDR3 in amino acids: CPSSSVRGNYGYTF. CDR3 coding DNA: TGTCCCAGCAGCTCTGTAAGGGGCAACTATGGCTACACCTTC.

The rearrangement uses TRBV10-3 and TRBJ2-2; no definite D call. Germline loops: CDR1 ENHRY, CDR2 SYGVKD. V was trimmed by 0 bases and J by 8 bases, leaving 4 bases between them. This CDR3 has 12 residues. The CDR3 spells CAISESRGELFF. CDR3 in DNA: TGTGCCATCAGTGAGTCGAGAGGGGAGCTGTTTTTT.

This clonotype was counted at least ten times. The J gene is TRBJ2-5, the V gene TRBV6-2 or TRBV6-3; no reliable D call. Germline-derived CDR1 and CDR2 are MNHEY and SVGEGT. V lost 4 bases and J lost 4, with 10 bases in between. This CDR3 comprises 13 residues. For the CDR3, the DNA is TGTGCCAGCAGTTCCCCAGCCGGAGAGACCCAGTACTTC. Translated, it gives CASSSPAGETQYF.

This clonotype was recorded a few times. V gene TRBV5-5 combines with J gene TRBJ1-4; D remains unclear. V shed 2 bases and J shed 0 bases, with 5 bases lying between them. Germline V lookup: CDR1 SGHKS, CDR2 YYEKEE (reference sequence). This CDR3 spans 14 amino acids. Written as DNA, the CDR3 is TGTGCCAGCAGCTTCAGCGCAACTAATGAAAAACTGTTTTTT. Residues: CASSFSATNEKLFF.

This clonotype has ten or more counts. The gene calls are TRBV7-2 and TRBJ1-1; D is unresolved. CDR3 length: 13 amino acids. Germline V gene sequence: CDR1 SGHTA, CDR2 FQGNSA. Trimming took 5 bases from V and 8 from J, leaving 15 bases between them. CDR3 nucleotide sequence: TGTGCCAGCAGCCCTCCGTGGCCTACCGAAGCTTTCTTT. It yields the protein CASSPPWPTEAFF. The variable domain in full, completed from reference TRBV7-2 and TRBJ1-1, reads GAGVSQSPSNKVTEKGKDVELRCDPISGHTALYWYRQSLGQGLEFLIYFQGNSAPDKSGLPSDRFSAERTGGSVSTLTIQRTQQEDSAVYLCASSPPWPTEAFFGQGTRLTVV.

This chain uses TRBV12-3 or TRBV12-4 with TRBJ1-1; 9 bases fit TRBD1. V trimming: 5 bases; J trimming: 6 bases; junction bases outside the gene matches: 7. CDR3 length equals 14 residues. This chain's CDR3 is CASSGGTGWAEAFF. The CDR3 coding sequence is TGTGCCAGCAGTGGGGGGACAGGGTGGGCTGAAGCTTTCTTT.

Ten or more counts support this clonotype. This chain connects TRBV7-2 to TRBJ2-1, with D possibly being TRBD1 (6 bases). V was trimmed by 1 base and J by 3 bases, leaving 10 bases between them. Per germline, CDR1 SGHTA and CDR2 FQGNSA. CDR3 length: 15 amino acids. In DNA, the CDR3 is TGTGCCAGCAGCTTAGTGGTAGGGGGCTACAATGAGCAGTTCTTC. Translation gives CASSLVVGGYNEQFF.

This clonotype occurred many times. The rearrangement uses TRBV12-3 or TRBV12-4 and TRBJ2-3; D is unresolved. Trimming left V 7 bases short and J 2 bases short, with 13 bases between. The CDR3 spans 14 residues. CDR3 in DNA: TGTGCCAGCACTTCGCTCAATCTCACAGATACGCAGTATTTT. As protein: CASTSLNLTDTQYF.

This clonotype was seen many times. The rearrangement links TRBV7-8 to TRBJ1-5; perhaps TRBD1 as D (5 bases). Between the trimmed V and J ends, which lost 1 base and 0 bases, there was a span of 10 bases. CDR1 is SGHVS, CDR2 FQNEAQ, per germline. The CDR3 has 16 residues. The CDR3 nucleotides read TGTGCCAGCAGCTTAGAGGGGCAGTCTAGCAATCAGCCCCAGCATTTT. This translates into CASSLEGQSSNQPQHF.

The V call is TRBV2, the J call TRBJ2-3; D uncertain. V was clipped by 1 base and J by 4 bases, with 12 bases between them. Germline V gene lookup returns CDR1 SNHLY and CDR2 FYNNEI. CDR3 length: 15 amino acids. The CDR3 bases are TGTGCCAGCAGTGAAGTACAAGCAATCTCAGATACGCAGTATTTT. Translated: CASSEVQAISDTQYF.

In its sample, this clonotype was seen a few times. A read error may account for a junction end that differs from germline. The chain combines TRBV4-1 with TRBJ2-7; D might be TRBD1 (6 bases). The CDR3 length is 18 residues. The germline gives CDR1 MGHRA, CDR2 YSYEKL. The CDR3 loop reads CASSQEPPLGGTRYEQYF. The CDR3 nucleotides read TGTGCCAGCAGCCAAGAACCTCCTTTAGGGGGAACCCGGTACGAGCAGTACTTC.

The sample holds many counts of this clonotype. The V gene is TRBV7-6, the J gene TRBJ1-1; D is unclear. Germline-derived CDR1 and CDR2 are SGHVS and FNYEAQ. CDR3 size: 14 residues. The V gene lost 5 bases and the J gene lost 1 base, with 11 bases spanning the gap. Here the CDR3 reads CASSPRVGNTEAFF. CDR3 sequence (DNA): TGTGCCAGCAGCCCCCGGGTAGGGAACACTGAAGCTTTCTTT.

This clonotype was detected only a few times. The V call is TRBV6-6, the J call TRBJ2-7; 8 bases match TRBD1. The CDR3 is 14 residues long. Unmatched junction bases numbered 2, after V lost 4 bases and J lost 0 bases. From germline, CDR1 is MNHNY and CDR2 SVGAGI (reference sequence). The CDR3 region has the DNA TGTGCCAGCAGTTGGACAGGGAGCTCCTACGAGCAGTACTTC. It yields the protein CASSWTGSSYEQYF.

In this sample, this clonotype turned up many times. The CDR3 DNA follows: TGTGCCAGCAGCTTAGACGGGACAGCTAATGAGCAGTTCTTC. Translation: CASSLDGTANEQFF. The chain links TRBV7-2 to TRBJ2-1; 7 bases are shared with TRBD1. This CDR3 region has 14 residues. Trimming took 1 base from V and 7 from J; bases not matched to a gene: 4. Germline lookup yields CDR1 SGHTA and CDR2 FQGNSA.

The chain employs TRBV6-6 and TRBJ2-4; TRBD1 matches 7 bases. CDR1 is MNHNY, CDR2 SVGAGI, per germline (reference sequence). The V and J ends lost 6 bases and 0 bases, in that order; junction bases with no gene match: 11. The CDR3 sequence is 17 residues long. The CDR3 sequence is CASSLTGQLLAKNIQYF. The CDR3 nucleotides are TGTGCCAGCAGCTTGACGGGACAGCTGCTAGCCAAAAACATTCAGTACTTC.

This clonotype showed up many times. The rearrangement links TRBV12-3 or TRBV12-4 to TRBJ2-1, with D possibly being TRBD2 (5 bases). Trimming stripped 4 bases from V and 6 bases from J, with 7 bases between. This CDR3 comprises 12 residues. The CDR3 sequence is CASSWRANEQFF. The CDR3, as DNA: TGTGCCAGCAGTTGGCGGGCCAATGAGCAGTTCTTC.

This clonotype has only a few counts. In DNA form, the CDR3 reads TGTGCCATCAGTGAGTCATATTTAACTGGAAACACCATATATTTT. It is translated as CAISESYLTGNTIYF. The genes are TRBV10-3 and TRBJ1-3; D call uncertain. This CDR3 has 15 residues. Germline V gene data show CDR1 as ENHRY and CDR2 as SYGVKD. V lost 0 bases to trimming and J lost 2 bases, with 8 bases between them.

This clonotype has at least ten counts. The chain recombines TRBV11-2 with TRBJ2-1; D remains ambiguous. Per the germline V gene, CDR1 is SGHAT and CDR2 is FQNNGV. Trimming took off 6 bases at V and 10 bases at J, with 13 bases between the two ends. The CDR3 is 12 residues long. CDR3 loop: CASSPAPREQFF. The CDR3 region has the DNA TGTGCCAGCAGTCCCGCTCCGCGGGAGCAGTTCTTC.